A single sample is the source of the 19 T cell receptor beta chains below, sequenced in a study of identical twins. TCRdb re-analysed the 5' RACE reads in MiXCR, keeping a single row per CDR3 protein. The table includes 450,000 or so distinct CDR3 sequences, over 12% detected once. In addition, the sample was reused for a study of yellow fever vaccine responses in identical twins.

The sequencing sample was made of CD4+ T cells sorted from blood. The receptors here all came from a woman under 30 in good health.

This clonotype turned up a few times. V and J are TRBV5-1 and TRBJ2-2; D uncertain. Germline-derived CDR1 and CDR2 are SGHRS and YFSETQ. V was trimmed by 5 bases and J by 6 bases, leaving 5 bases between them. The CDR3 has 11 residues. This chain's CDR3 is CASRGPGELFF. For the CDR3, the DNA is TGCGCCAGCAGAGGGCCCGGGGAGCTGTTTTTT.

V gene TRBV12-3 or TRBV12-4 combines with J gene TRBJ2-3; 8 nucleotides align to TRBD2. The CDR3 extends over 17 amino acids. J was trimmed by 2 bases and V by 6 bases; bases with no gene match: 13. CDR3 bases: TGTGCCAGCAGATCGACCAGAAGACTAGCGCTCACAGATACGCAGTATTTT. Residues: CASRSTRRLALTDTQYF.

This clonotype was detected many times. The genes are TRBV6-5 and TRBJ1-1; 12 bases are a match to TRBD1. The V and J ends lost 4 bases and 1 base, in that order; junction bases with no gene match: 7. This CDR3 has 17 residues. Per the germline V gene, CDR1 is MNHEY and CDR2 is SVGAGI. This CDR3 is CASSSPGQGAKNTEAFF. Written as DNA, the CDR3 is TGTGCCAGCAGTTCCCCGGGACAGGGGGCGAAGAACACTGAAGCTTTCTTT.

This chain joins TRBV7-2 and TRBJ1-5; a possible D gene is TRBD1 (5 bases). V lost 3 bases, J lost 0 bases, and 12 bases lay in between. The CDR3 is 16 residues long. Per the germline V gene, CDR1 is SGHTA and CDR2 is FQGNSA. Here the CDR3 reads CASSLAGQISNQPQHF. CDR3 nucleotide sequence: TGTGCCAGCAGCTTGGCGGGGCAGATTAGCAATCAGCCCCAGCATTTT.

This clonotype was found a few times. V gene TRBV5-1 combines with J gene TRBJ2-3, with 7 bases fitting TRBD2. With 7 bases clipped from V and 3 bases from J, the junction kept 5 bases outside the gene matches. The germline V gene has CDR1 SGHRS and CDR2 YFSETQ. The CDR3 contains 13 residues. CDR3 nucleotide sequence: TGCGCCAGCGGAAGCGGGGATACAGATACGCAGTATTTT. It yields the protein CASGSGDTDTQYF.

This clonotype was found many times. The rearrangement uses TRBV29-1 and TRBJ2-5, with D maybe TRBD1 (5 bases). The CDR3 spans 12 residues. The germline V gene has CDR1 SQVTM and CDR2 ANQGSEA. The V gene lost 4 bases and the J gene lost 5 bases, with 11 bases spanning the gap. The CDR3 here is CSVGGGSETQYF. The CDR3, as DNA: TGCAGCGTTGGGGGCGGTTCGGAGACCCAGTACTTC.

This clonotype was seen only a few times. One end of the junction fails to match germline, which may point to a read error. This chain joins TRBV2 and TRBJ2-7; 9 nucleotides match TRBD2. This CDR3 region has 12 residues. CDR1 is SNHLY, CDR2 FYNNEI, per germline. Here the CDR3 reads CASRATSGPQYF. CDR3 nucleotide sequence: TGTGCCAGCAGAGCGACTAGCGGCCCTCAGTATTTC.

This clonotype was detected only a few times. V and J are TRBV7-2 and TRBJ2-2; no clear D. The CDR3 length is 12 residues. Trimming removed 3 bases from V and 9 bases from J, with 8 bases in between. The V gene's germline CDR1 is SGHTA and CDR2 FQGNSA. This CDR3 is CASSFQVRELFF. DNA of the CDR3: TGTGCCAGCAGCTTCCAGGTCCGGGAGCTGTTTTTT. The full variable domain, completed using reference TRBV7-2 and TRBJ2-2, is GAGVSQSPSNKVTEKGKDVELRCDPISGHTALYWYRQSLGQGLEFLIYFQGNSAPDKSGLPSDRFSAERTGGSVSTLTIQRTQQEDSAVYLCASSFQVRELFFGEGSRLTVL.

The chain's CDR3 is CSARDRSVRETQYF. In DNA form, the CDR3 reads TGCAGTGCTAGAGATCGGTCGGTAAGAGAGACCCAGTACTTC. The chain couples TRBV20-1 to TRBJ2-5; D is undetermined. The CDR3 extends over 14 amino acids. Trimming took off 0 bases at V and 4 bases at J, with 12 bases between the two ends. Germline values: CDR1 DFQATT, CDR2 SNEGSKA (reference sequence).

CDR3: CASSYPTSGTSGANVLTF. CDR3 nucleotide sequence: TGTGCCAGCAGTTACCCCACCTCAGGTACCTCTGGGGCCAACGTCCTGACTTTC. The J gene is TRBJ2-6, the V gene TRBV6-5; D gene unclear. V lost 2 bases and J lost 0, with 14 bases in between. Germline CDR1 MNHEY, CDR2 SVGAGI. This CDR3 contains 18 residues.

This clonotype was seen a handful of times. The V call is TRBV7-9, the J call TRBJ2-7, with 7 bases matching TRBD1. The CDR3 loop spans 14 amino acids. V shed 5 bases and J 2 bases; nucleotides not matched to a gene: 6. The germline V gene encodes CDR1 SEHNR and CDR2 FQNEAQ (reference sequence). Here the CDR3 reads CASSGGTDPYEQYF. The DNA for the CDR3 is TGTGCCAGCAGCGGTGGGACAGATCCCTACGAGCAGTACTTC.

Only a few counts were recorded for this clonotype. The V and J genes are TRBV12-3 or TRBV12-4 and TRBJ2-1; 10 positions match TRBD2. V dropped 5 bases and J dropped 8; count of bases not matched to a gene: 9. The CDR3 is 15 residues long. The chain's CDR3 is CASSPPAGGRDEQFF. The DNA for the CDR3 is TGTGCCAGCAGTCCTCCAGCGGGGGGGCGCGATGAGCAGTTCTTC.

This clonotype was counted a few times. The genes are TRBV2 and TRBJ1-5, with a weak D call TRBD1 (6 bases). The CDR3 loop spans 15 amino acids. The V end was cut by 5 bases, the J end by 4 bases, with 15 bases between. Per germline, CDR1 SNHLY and CDR2 FYNNEI. The chain's CDR3 is CASSIESQGNQPQHF. The CDR3 DNA sequence: TGTGCCAGCAGTATTGAATCACAGGGTAATCAGCCCCAGCATTTT.

This clonotype was observed a few times. V gene TRBV20-1 combines with J gene TRBJ1-1, with D hard to call. This CDR3 spans 11 amino acids. CDR1 is DFQATT, CDR2 SNEGSKA, per germline (reference sequence). The CDR3: CSTQSPTEAFF. The CDR3 DNA reads as TGCAGCACACAAAGCCCCACTGAAGCTTTCTTT.

J is TRBJ2-2 and V is TRBV5-1; D tentatively reads TRBD1 or TRBD2 (5 bases each). The CDR3 totals 14 residues. The V and J ends lost 7 bases and 4 bases respectively, with 14 bases between them. Germline V lookup: CDR1 SGHRS, CDR2 YFSETQ. The CDR3 loop is CASVPGSSTGELFF. CDR3 in DNA: TGCGCCAGCGTACCAGGGAGTAGCACCGGGGAGCTGTTTTTT.

This clonotype was seen ten or more times. The V and J genes are TRBV27 and TRBJ2-3, with D unresolved. CDR1 is MNHEY, CDR2 SMNVEV, per germline (reference sequence). The CDR3 totals 13 residues. The V end lost 5 bases, the J end lost 3 bases, and 9 bases lay between the germline ends. The CDR3 bases are TGTGCCAGCAGTCCAAGACTTACAGATACGCAGTATTTT. Its translation: CASSPRLTDTQYF.

This clonotype was detected only a few times. The chain carries TRBV7-9 and TRBJ2-1; TRBD2 matches at 7 bases. The CDR3 is made up of 16 amino acids. Looked up from germline, CDR1 is SEHNR and CDR2 is FQNEAQ (reference sequence). V lost 3 bases, J lost 4 bases, and 9 bases stayed unmatched. The CDR3 protein is CASSLWREWGYNEQFF. The CDR3 DNA follows: TGTGCCAGCAGCTTGTGGCGGGAGTGGGGGTACAATGAGCAGTTCTTC.

The gene calls are TRBV28 and TRBJ1-1, with 7 positions matching TRBD1. V gave up 7 bases and J gave up 5 bases; unmatched junction bases: 4. The germline V gene has CDR1 MDHEN and CDR2 SYDVKM. CDR3 length: 12 residues. CDR3 nucleotides: TGTGCCAGCAAGCCACAGGGGACTGAAGCTTTCTTT. Translation gives CASKPQGTEAFF.

This clonotype was seen many times. This chain joins TRBV3-1 and TRBJ2-7; the D is unclear. The CDR3 spans 17 residues. Trimming cost V 2 bases and J 2 bases, with 19 bases left between them. The germline gives CDR1 LGHDT, CDR2 YNNKEL (reference sequence). DNA for the CDR3: TGTGCCAGCAGCCAAACGGCTCGCCACTCAAATACCTACGAGCAGTACTTC. Translation: CASSQTARHSNTYEQYF.